This TCR beta chain was captured by sequencing in a study of blood T cells in healthy people across ages. Total RNA, at least 6 micrograms per sample, came from PBMCs. Primed by a sample-barcoded 5' primer and a J-beta primer mix, a second PCR proceeded for 7 to 11 cycles. In TCRdb, the 5' RACE reads were re-called with MiXCR into one record per CDR3 protein. Among almost 1 million distinct CDR3 sequences, roughly 51% were seen once, and the ten largest hold around a fifth. The receptor's source is a woman aged 60-75 years in good health. Material for sequencing was blood.

For the CDR3, the DNA is TGCAGTGCTAGAGCCGGGGTTGGCTACACCTTC. As protein: CSARAGVGYTF. This rearrangement joins TRBV20-1 to TRBJ1-2; D gene ambiguous. Germline V lookup: CDR1 DFQATT, CDR2 SNEGSKA (reference sequence). V was clipped by 1 base and J by 7 bases, with 7 bases between them. The CDR3 spans 11 residues.